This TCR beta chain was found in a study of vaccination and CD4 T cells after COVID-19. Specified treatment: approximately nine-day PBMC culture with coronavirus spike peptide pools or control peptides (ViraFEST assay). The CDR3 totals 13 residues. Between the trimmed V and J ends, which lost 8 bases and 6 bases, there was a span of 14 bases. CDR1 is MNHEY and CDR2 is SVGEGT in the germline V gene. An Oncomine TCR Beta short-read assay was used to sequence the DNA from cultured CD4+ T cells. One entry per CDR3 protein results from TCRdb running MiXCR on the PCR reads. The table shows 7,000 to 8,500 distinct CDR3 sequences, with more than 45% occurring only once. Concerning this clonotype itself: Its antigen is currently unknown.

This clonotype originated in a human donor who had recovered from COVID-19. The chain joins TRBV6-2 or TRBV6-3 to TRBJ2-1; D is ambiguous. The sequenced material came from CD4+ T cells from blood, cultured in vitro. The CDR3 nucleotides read TGTGCCAGCTCCCATAGAGGTTTCAATGAGCAGTTCTTC. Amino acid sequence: CASSHRGFNEQFF.